Listed below are T cell receptor beta chains from one sample, sequenced in a study of T cell responses to AZD1222 COVID-19 vaccine. Repertoires were generated with immunoSEQ multiplex PCR, while TCRdb's copy carries only in-frame clones and drops some. The data contain 97,000 or so clones, roughly 83% of them singletons. Source: peripheral blood, taken on day 0 of AZD1222 vaccination. The receptors here all came from an adult in good health. Each CDR3 is given with its conserved first and last residue. A D gene is named only where the DNA matches it firmly.

CDR3: CASSPYTYNEQFF; J: TRBJ2-1; D: NA; V: TRBV18
CDR3: CASGPGQGINEQYF; J: TRBJ2-7; D: TRBD1; V: TRBV12-5
CDR3: CASSAYRDGNTEAFF; J: TRBJ1-1; D: NA; V: TRBV28
CDR3: CASSVRQGTNTEAFF; J: TRBJ1-1; D: NA; V: TRBV9
CDR3: CASSVRDRRATNYGYTF; J: TRBJ1-2; D: TRBD1; V: TRBV6-1
CDR3: CASRRENQPQHF; J: TRBJ1-5; D: NA; V: TRBV6-5
CDR3: CASSPQGFQFF; J: TRBJ2-1; D: NA; V: TRBV18
CDR3: CASSLEGGIYGYTF; J: TRBJ1-2; D: NA; V: TRBV6-2/TRBV6-3
CDR3: CASSPGRGGYEQFF; J: TRBJ2-1; D: TRBD2; V: TRBV5-4
CDR3: CASKLTIRTGRSYEQYF; J: TRBJ2-7; D: TRBD1; V: TRBV7-6
CDR3: CASSPPLGGGNYGYTF; J: TRBJ1-2; D: NA; V: TRBV18
CDR3: CASSLGATGELFF; J: TRBJ2-2; D: NA; V: TRBV12-3/TRBV12-4
CDR3: CASSLERTAYNSPLHF; J: TRBJ1-6; D: NA; V: TRBV5-1
CDR3: CASSLDRTGGESYF; J: TRBJ2-3; D: TRBD1; V: TRBV11-3
CDR3: CASSQEISGGTYNEQFF; J: TRBJ2-1; D: TRBD2; V: TRBV4-2
CDR3: CASRTGWAEAFF; J: TRBJ1-1; D: TRBD1; V: TRBV28
CDR3: CASSSGQGDSAEAFF; J: TRBJ1-1; D: TRBD1; V: TRBV7-9
CDR3: CASRAETNYGYTF; J: TRBJ1-2; D: NA; V: TRBV19
CDR3: CGTDIFSNSPLHF; J: TRBJ1-6; D: TRBD1; V: TRBV29-1
CDR3: CASSSRDTLIRGELFF; J: TRBJ2-2; D: NA; V: TRBV5-1
CDR3: CASSLGRTAEQYF; J: TRBJ2-7; D: NA; V: TRBV7-8
CDR3: CASSLKDGVGNQPQHF; J: TRBJ1-5; D: NA; V: TRBV9
CDR3: CASRAGGGEKLFF; J: TRBJ1-4; D: TRBD1; V: TRBV2
CDR3: CASSQEGNTIYF; J: TRBJ1-3; D: NA; V: TRBV3-1/TRBV3-2
CDR3: CASKRQGGTYEQYF; J: TRBJ2-7; D: TRBD1; V: TRBV28
CDR3: CASSASGVNTGELFF; J: TRBJ2-2; D: NA; V: TRBV5-1
CDR3: CASSSNEKLFF; J: TRBJ1-4; D: NA; V: TRBV9
CDR3: CASRKTGSTEAFF; J: TRBJ1-1; D: TRBD1; V: TRBV5-5
CDR3: CASSLNIGRAGVTEAFF; J: TRBJ1-1; D: NA; V: TRBV5-1
CDR3: CASSLGANQPQHF; J: TRBJ1-5; D: NA; V: TRBV5-1
CDR3: CASSRTQEYGYTF; J: TRBJ1-2; D: NA; V: TRBV6-2/TRBV6-3
CDR3: CATSGGHTGTEAFF; J: TRBJ1-1; D: NA; V: TRBV24-1
CDR3: CASSYDRVETQYF; J: TRBJ2-5; D: TRBD1; V: TRBV6-5
CDR3: CASSGLNQPQHF; J: TRBJ1-5; D: NA; V: TRBV2